The next 20 T cell receptor beta chains were all read from a single sample in a study of T cells after yellow fever vaccination. TCRdb used MiXCR to reprocess the 5' RACE reads, holding one entry per CDR3 protein. The data hold about 340,000 distinct CDR3 sequences, with about 4% observed a single time. The sample in question was PBMCs, obtained 5 days after the yellow fever booster vaccination. These receptors were collected from a young man who received the YFV17D yellow fever vaccine.

This clonotype has ten or more counts. This chain links TRBV7-2 with TRBJ2-1; D may be TRBD2 (7 bases). The CDR3 length is 16 residues. Germline CDR1 SGHTA, CDR2 FQGNSA. The V and J ends lost 8 bases and 3 bases respectively, with 20 bases between them. CDR3 in DNA: TGTGCCAGCTCCGAGGGGGGGCAGTGGGACTACAATGAGCAGTTCTTC. Its protein product is CASSEGGQWDYNEQFF.

This clonotype came up a few times. The chain has TRBV6-5 and TRBJ1-3; no reliable D call. Germline V CDR1 and CDR2: MNHEY, SVGAGI. V dropped 8 bases and J dropped 6 bases, with 14 bases sitting between them. The CDR3 contains 13 residues. The CDR3 DNA sequence: TGTGCCAGCGCTCCCCCGGGTGTAAACACCATATATTTT. It encodes CASAPPGVNTIYF.

This chain uses TRBV5-4 with TRBJ1-3; D unclear. The CDR3 runs to 17 residues. From germline, CDR1 is SGHNT and CDR2 YYREEE (reference sequence). V shed 0 bases and J shed 2 bases, with 15 bases lying between them. The CDR3 loop is CASSLDGVGFAGNTIYF. The CDR3 DNA reads TGTGCCAGCAGCTTGGACGGAGTAGGATTCGCTGGAAACACCATATATTTT. Filled out from reference TRBV5-4 and TRBJ1-3, the complete variable domain reads ETGVTQSPTHLIKTRGQQVTLRCSSQSGHNTVSWYQQALGQGPQFIFQYYREEENGRGNFPPRFSGLQFPNYSSELNVNALELDDSALYLCASSLDGVGFAGNTIYFGEGSWLTVV.

This clonotype was counted a few times. This chain uses TRBV29-1 with TRBJ1-1; 9 nucleotides align to TRBD1. The CDR3 has 14 amino acids. Germline V CDR1 and CDR2: SQVTM, ANQGSEA. V lost 6 bases and J lost 5; bases outside the gene matches: 10. CDR3 DNA: TGCAGCGTCGAGAAGGACAGGGGTTTGACTGAAGCTTTCTTT. Protein: CSVEKDRGLTEAFF.

This clonotype has a count of ten or more. The chain recombines TRBV20-1 with TRBJ2-7; D is ambiguous. Germline lookup yields CDR1 DFQATT and CDR2 SNEGSKA (reference sequence). This CDR3 region has 11 residues. The V end lost 0 bases, the J end lost 3 bases, and 3 bases lay between the germline ends. The CDR3 DNA reads TGCAGTGCTAGAGAGGGCTACGAGCAGTACGTC. Its protein product is CSAREGYEQYV.

As to this clonotype: The germline gene is not matched at one end of the junction; a read error may be the cause. DNA for the CDR3: TGTGCCAGCAGCGTAGCCGAACGGGGGTCTAATGGCTACACCTTC. Protein product: CASSVAERGSNGYTF. J is TRBJ1-2 and V is TRBV7-9, with a weak D call TRBD1 (5 bases). The CDR3 has 15 amino acids. Germline CDR1 reads SEHNR; CDR2 reads FQNEAQ (reference sequence).

This clonotype was found a few times. The V gene is TRBV7-6, the J gene TRBJ2-1; TRBD2 matches 13 bases. The trim removed 0 bases at V and 0 bases at J, leaving 5 bases unmatched. The CDR3 is made up of 19 amino acids. Germline V gives CDR1 SGHVS, CDR2 FNYEAQ. The CDR3 loop is CASSLAWTSGGHSYNEQFF. CDR3 in DNA: TGTGCCAGCAGCTTAGCGTGGACTAGCGGGGGTCACTCCTACAATGAGCAGTTCTTC.

This clonotype showed up many times. V usage is TRBV6-4 and J usage is TRBJ2-2, with D unresolved. The CDR3 has 13 amino acids. Germline CDR1 MRHNA, CDR2 SNTAGT. The V and J ends lost 2 bases and 3 bases respectively, with 4 bases between them. The CDR3, as DNA: TGTGCCAGCAGTGACGGATACACCGGGGAGCTGTTTTTT. Translating gives CASSDGYTGELFF.

The CDR3 protein is CASSLFGGKETQYF. The CDR3 nucleotides read TGTGCCAGCAGTTTATTCGGGGGGAAAGAGACCCAGTACTTC. This chain joins TRBV12-3 or TRBV12-4 and TRBJ2-5, with 7 bases lining up with TRBD2. CDR3 length: 14 residues. J was trimmed by 3 bases and V by 2 bases; bases with no gene match: 3.

A few counts support this clonotype. V usage is TRBV5-1 and J usage is TRBJ1-1; a weak D match, TRBD1 (5 bases). V lost 3 bases and J 6 bases, leaving 12 bases between the germline ends. The germline gives CDR1 SGHRS, CDR2 YFSETQ. The CDR3 spans 13 residues. The CDR3: CASSWDAYAEAFF. The CDR3 bases are TGCGCCAGCAGCTGGGACGCCTACGCTGAAGCTTTCTTT.

This clonotype was seen a few times. The chain links TRBV4-1 to TRBJ2-3; no clear D gene. This CDR3 is 11 amino acids long. Trimming removed 3 bases from V and 6 bases from J, with 4 bases in between. Germline V gene sequence: CDR1 MGHRA, CDR2 YSYEKL. CDR3 amino acids: CASSHRDTQYF. The CDR3 DNA is TGCGCCAGCAGCCACCGGGATACGCAGTATTTT.

This clonotype was counted a few times. The chain employs TRBV5-4 and TRBJ2-1, with 9 nucleotides matching TRBD2. The CDR3 extends over 18 amino acids. Trimming took 1 base from V and 1 from J; bases not matched to a gene: 9. Germline-derived CDR1 and CDR2 are SGHNT and YYREEE (reference sequence). The CDR3 sequence: CASSLFGSSGESYNEQFF. The CDR3 DNA reads as TGTGCCAGCAGCTTGTTTGGGTCTAGCGGGGAATCCTACAATGAGCAGTTCTTC.

This clonotype was observed a handful of times. The CDR3 region has the DNA TGTGCCAGCAGCTTGGAATGGGGCGGGGAGCTGTTTTTT. It encodes CASSLEWGGELFF. The rearrangement joins TRBV5-5 to TRBJ2-2; unclear D gene. V lost 0 bases and J lost 7, with 7 bases in between. CDR1 SGHKS and CDR2 YYEKEE come from the germline V gene (reference sequence). This CDR3 is 13 amino acids long.

This clonotype has just a few counts. The chain recombines TRBV4-2 with TRBJ2-1, with 10 bases lining up with TRBD1. Germline CDR1 reads LGHNA; CDR2 reads YNFKEQ. The CDR3 is made up of 17 amino acids. V was pared by 2 bases and J by 7 bases, with 11 bases of the junction left unmatched. CDR3 bases: TGTGCCAGCAGCCAAACCCCCCCGGGACAGGGGTTAAATGAGCAGTTCTTC. As protein: CASSQTPPGQGLNEQFF.

V and J are TRBV4-3 and TRBJ1-1, with 11 bases fitting TRBD1. The CDR3 is made up of 15 amino acids. Germline V gene data show CDR1 as LGHNA and CDR2 as YSLEER. The junction had 5 bases not matched to a gene; V was cut back by 3 bases and J by 5 bases. In nucleotides, the CDR3 is TGCGCCAGCAGCCAGCGCCGGGACAGGGGGACTGAAGCTTTCTTT. Translating gives CASSQRRDRGTEAFF.

The CDR3: CASSPPDSTEAFF. CDR3 sequence (DNA): TGTGCCAGCTCACCCCCGGACAGTACTGAAGCTTTCTTT. The V call is TRBV18, the J call TRBJ1-1, with TRBD1 as a possible D gene (6 bases). The CDR3 runs 13 residues. CDR1 is KGHSH, CDR2 LQKENI, per germline. Trimming removed 3 bases from V and 5 bases from J, with 10 bases in between.

This clonotype was found many times. The chain uses TRBV12-3 or TRBV12-4 and TRBJ2-2; TRBD2 is a possible D gene (5 bases). CDR3 length: 13 amino acids. Trimming took 0 bases from V and 6 from J, leaving 5 bases between them. The CDR3 region is CASSLAGAGELFF. The DNA for the CDR3 is TGTGCCAGCAGTTTAGCGGGAGCCGGGGAGCTGTTTTTT.

This clonotype was seen at least ten times. The chain combines TRBV7-2 with TRBJ2-6, with 9 bases identical to TRBD1. Germline V gives CDR1 SGHTA, CDR2 FQGNSA. This CDR3 has 17 residues. With V trimmed by 5 bases and J by 8 bases, 13 bases remained unmatched. In nucleotides, the CDR3 is TGTGCCAGCAGCAGACAGACAGGGGGTGGAACCACCAACGTCCTGACTTTC. This translates into CASSRQTGGGTTNVLTF.

This clonotype appeared a few times. Germline and junction disagree at one end, which may indicate a read error. The CDR3 spells CASRKSGENQYF. CDR3 bases: TGTGCCAGCCGAAAGTCCGGGGAGAACCAGTACTTC. The chain carries TRBV11-2 and TRBJ2-5; weak D call: TRBD2 (5 bases). This CDR3 comprises 12 residues. From germline, CDR1 is SGHAT and CDR2 FQNNGV.

This clonotype was detected a few times. The CDR3 here is CSARDGTATQRTYNEQFF. CDR3 nucleotides: TGCAGTGCTAGAGACGGGACAGCGACCCAGAGGACCTACAATGAGCAGTTCTTC. The chain has TRBV20-1 and TRBJ2-1; 7 bases are shared with TRBD1. Germline V CDR1 and CDR2: DFQATT, SNEGSKA (reference sequence). CDR3 length: 18 residues. V was clipped by 0 bases and J by 2 bases; unmatched bases: 13.